These 20 T cell receptor beta chains were all obtained from the same sample, sequenced in a study of molecular identifiers for immune sequencing clone quantification. TCRdb re-called the PCR reads through MiXCR, storing one row per CDR3 protein. Found here are 250,000 to 400,000 distinct CDR3 sequences, roughly a fifth of them singletons; the top ten hold 0.7% to 0.9%. Sequenced material: naive CD8+ T cells from blood, with Jurkat cell RNA spiked in. Subset given: FACS-sorted CD8+CD4-CCR7+CD45RA+ naive T cells. These receptors all come from a human donor in good health. Some libraries in this study had Jurkat cell RNA spiked in.

This clonotype was picked up many times. The chain couples TRBV28 to TRBJ1-1, with D tentatively TRBD1 (5 bases). CDR1 and CDR2 (germline): MDHEN, SYDVKM. The CDR3 runs to 18 residues. V gave up 3 bases and J gave up 4 bases, with 24 bases separating them. The CDR3 region is CASSFWVREDRVGTEAFF. As DNA, the CDR3 is TGTGCCAGCAGTTTTTGGGTCAGGGAAGATCGTGTCGGCACTGAAGCTTTCTTT.

This clonotype was seen repeatedly, ten times or more. This chain connects TRBV7-9 to TRBJ1-5; 8 bases fit TRBD1. CDR1 SEHNR and CDR2 FQNEAQ come from the germline V gene (reference sequence). The CDR3 covers 14 residues. Germline trimming cut 9 bases from V and 4 bases from J; bases unmatched to any gene: 8. For the CDR3, the DNA is TGTGCCAGTTACGGACAGGGTGAAAATCAGCCCCAGCATTTT. This gives the protein CASYGQGENQPQHF.

This clonotype has a count of ten or more. The chain carries TRBV7-2 and TRBJ2-4, with no clear D. The CDR3 sequence is 15 residues long. The V gene's germline CDR1 is SGHTA and CDR2 FQGNSA. V shed 3 bases and J shed 2 bases, with 11 bases lying between them. In nucleotides, the CDR3 is TGTGCCAGCAGCTTCGCTGAGACACCCAAAAACATTCAGTACTTC. This translates into CASSFAETPKNIQYF.

This rearrangement joins TRBV5-5 to TRBJ2-1; D is tentatively TRBD1 or TRBD2 (5 bases each). Trimming removed 3 bases from V and 2 bases from J, with 12 bases in between. Germline loops: CDR1 SGHKS, CDR2 YYEKEE (reference sequence). The CDR3 runs to 15 residues. DNA for the CDR3: TGTGCCAGCAGCTACGGGACCGCCACCTACAATGAGCAGTTCTTC. Encoded protein: CASSYGTATYNEQFF.

In this sample, this clonotype turned up many times. V and J are TRBV4-3 and TRBJ2-1; TRBD2 matches 9 bases. The CDR3 has 15 amino acids. With V trimmed by 0 bases and J by 8 bases, 5 bases remained unmatched. CDR1 and CDR2 (germline): LGHNA, YSLEER. The CDR3 coding sequence is TGCGCCAGCAGCCAAGAGCGGGAGGGCCTCCATGAGCAGTTCTTC. Translated, it gives CASSQEREGLHEQFF.

The table lists this clonotype with many counts. The chain links TRBV27 to TRBJ1-5; no reliable D call. V lost 5 bases and J 8 bases, leaving 7 bases between the germline ends. The CDR3 is 11 amino acids. Germline CDR1 reads MNHEY; CDR2 reads SMNVEV (reference sequence). As DNA, the CDR3 is TGTGCCAGCAGTGGGGTGAAGCCCCAGCATTTT. Translated, it gives CASSGVKPQHF.

This clonotype has at least ten counts. V gene TRBV4-3 combines with J gene TRBJ1-1, with a possible D match to TRBD1 (5 bases). Trimming shortened V by 1 base and J by 3 bases, and 18 bases separated the two germline ends. Germline V gene data show CDR1 as LGHNA and CDR2 as YSLEER. This CDR3 has 17 residues. Here the CDR3 DNA reads TGCGCCAGCAGCCAAGCCGCCTTTGACGGGGGACACACTGAAGCTTTCTTT. Its translation is CASSQAAFDGGHTEAFF.

The genes are TRBV11-2 and TRBJ2-5, with 12 bases identical to TRBD2. The CDR3 spans 16 residues. Germline V gene data show CDR1 as SGHAT and CDR2 as FQNNGV. V gave up 4 bases and J gave up 3 bases; unmatched junction bases: 6. The CDR3 DNA follows: TGTGCCAGCAGCTACCTAGCGGGGGGGTTAGAAGAGACCCAGTACTTC. Its translation is CASSYLAGGLEETQYF.

In this sample, this clonotype turned up many times. V and J are TRBV27 and TRBJ2-2; D gene unclear. Germline loops: CDR1 MNHEY, CDR2 SMNVEV (reference sequence). V was shortened by 4 bases and J by 0 bases, with 9 bases between the two germline ends. The CDR3 has 15 amino acids. The CDR3 loop is CASSSMTTNTGELFF. The CDR3 DNA follows: TGTGCCAGCAGTTCAATGACGACGAACACCGGGGAGCTGTTTTTT.

In its sample, this clonotype was seen many times. The chain couples TRBV30 to TRBJ2-3; no definite D call. Germline V CDR1 and CDR2: GTSNPN, SVGIG (reference sequence). The V and J ends lost 0 bases and 2 bases respectively, with 6 bases between them. The CDR3 has 13 amino acids. The CDR3 sequence is CAWSVYFTDTQYF. Here the CDR3 DNA reads TGTGCCTGGAGTGTTTACTTCACAGATACGCAGTATTTT.

The table lists this clonotype with a count of one. This could be a read error, since a much larger clone is one nucleotide away. J is TRBJ2-7 and V is TRBV20-1; TRBD2 is a possible D gene (5 bases). CDR1 DFQATT and CDR2 SNEGSKA come from the germline V gene (reference sequence). There are 12 residues in the CDR3. CDR3 residues: CSAREGSYERYF. The DNA of the CDR3 is TGCAGTGCTAGAGAAGGGAGCTACGAGCGGTACTTC.

In this sample, this clonotype turned up many times. This chain uses TRBV19 with TRBJ1-5; D gene uncertain. The V end was cut by 10 bases, the J end by 1 base, with 20 bases between. The CDR3 has 16 residues. CDR1 and CDR2 (germline): LNHDA, SQIVND (reference sequence). This chain's CDR3 is CATTKTLSLSNQPQHF. DNA of the CDR3: TGTGCCACCACCAAGACCTTATCTCTCAGCAATCAGCCCCAGCATTTT.

This clonotype has only one observation. The junction differs from germline at one of its ends, possibly a read error. J is TRBJ2-7 and V is TRBV5-3, with TRBD2 matching 8 bases. TRBV5-3 is designated an ORF whose function remains uncertain. CDR3 length: 16 amino acids. This chain's CDR3 is CASSLFETSEPYEQYF. CDR3 nucleotides: TGTGCCAGCAGCTTATTCGAGACTAGCGAACCCTACGAGCAGTACTTC.

In this sample, this clonotype turned up many times. The chain recombines TRBV4-3 with TRBJ1-2, with no clear D. V lost 0 bases and J 6 bases, leaving 14 bases between the germline ends. Germline CDR1 is LGHNA and CDR2 is YSLEER. This CDR3 is 15 amino acids long. CDR3 region: CASSQDIQRRNGYTF. The CDR3 DNA is TGCGCCAGCAGCCAAGATATCCAGAGAAGGAATGGCTACACCTTC.

Many counts were recorded for this clonotype. This chain connects TRBV28 to TRBJ1-3; D gene uncertain. This CDR3 region has 15 residues. The V end was cut by 6 bases, the J end by 0 bases, with 12 bases between. Germline V lookup: CDR1 MDHEN, CDR2 SYDVKM. CDR3 bases: TGTGCCAGCAGCCCTGACCGGCTCTCTGGAAACACCATATATTTT. This sequence encodes CASSPDRLSGNTIYF.

This clonotype occurred many times. This chain links TRBV29-1 with TRBJ1-5; D remains ambiguous. The germline CDR1 and CDR2 sequences are SQVTM and ANQGSEA. With 4 bases removed from V and 0 bases from J, the gap between germline ends came to 4 bases. The CDR3 has 12 residues. The CDR3 DNA sequence: TGCAGCGTTGCAGATAGCAATCAGCCCCAGCATTTT. It specifies CSVADSNQPQHF.

This clonotype was found a few times. This CDR3 reads CASSVGGGSQPQHF. The CDR3 region has the DNA TGTGCCAGCAGCGTAGGTGGGGGCAGTCAGCCCCAGCATTTT. This chain uses TRBV9 with TRBJ1-5, with D possibly matching TRBD1 (6 bases). The CDR3 consists of 14 residues. Germline loops: CDR1 SGDLS, CDR2 YYNGEE. V lost 0 bases and J lost 6, with 10 bases in between. Looking up the rest from reference TRBV9 and TRBJ1-5 gives the full variable domain: DSGVTQTPKHLITATGQRVTLRCSPRSGDLSVYWYQQSLDQGLQFLIQYYNGEERAKGNILERFSAQQFPDLHSELNLSSLELGDSALYFCASSVGGGSQPQHFGDGTRLSIL.

Turning to this clonotype: Since a much larger clone is just one base distant, this may be a read error. The J gene is TRBJ2-3, the V gene TRBV7-2; possibly TRBD2 for D (5 bases). The CDR3 is made up of 15 amino acids. The V gene's germline CDR1 is SGHTA and CDR2 FQGNSA. The CDR3 protein is CASSLARRMADMQYF. In DNA, the CDR3 is TGTGCCAGCAGCTTAGCAAGGAGGATGGCAGATATGCAGTATTTT.

Comment on this clonotype: A much larger clone differs from this one at a single base, so this may be a read error. As the CDR3 is not closed by the conserved phenylalanine or tryptophan, this likely results from a read error. The chain joins TRBV10-2 to TRBJ2-7; D uncertain. From germline, CDR1 is WSHSY and CDR2 SAAADI. V was pared by 0 bases and J by 3 bases, with 3 bases between. The CDR3 sequence is 12 residues long. CDR3 in amino acids: CASSESGYEQYS. In DNA, the CDR3 is TGCGCCAGCAGTGAGTCCGGCTACGAGCAGTACTCC.

A remark on this clonotype: This could be a read error, since a much larger clone is one nucleotide away. Given the absence of the conserved phenylalanine or tryptophan at the CDR3 end, a read error is likely. The gene calls are TRBV7-2 and TRBJ1-4; TRBD1 is a possible D gene (5 bases). Trimming stripped 0 bases from V and 8 bases from J, with 13 bases between. The CDR3 totals 15 residues. Germline V lookup: CDR1 SGHTA, CDR2 FQGNSA. The CDR3 DNA reads as TGTGCCAGCAGCTTAGCTTGGGGGATTGAAGAAAAACTGTTTTCT. It specifies CASSLAWGIEEKLFS.